A single sample is the source of the 28 T cell receptor beta chains below, sequenced in a study of tumor and adjacent non-tumor tissue in lung cancer. No cell sorting was done before RNA was extracted from the tissue. TCRbeta libraries were built with three rounds of nested PCR, modified from ARM-PCR. A single record per CDR3 protein comes from TCRdb applying MiXCR to the multiplex PCR reads. The table shows about 200,000 distinct CDR3 sequences, with about 76% occurring only once. The sample consisted of lung tumor tissue. These TCRs come from a man in his fifties or sixties with non-small cell lung cancer.

This clonotype was seen repeatedly, ten times or more. The V and J genes are TRBV11-3 and TRBJ2-2; 9 bases fit TRBD1. CDR3 length equals 15 residues. CDR1 and CDR2 (germline): SGHNT, YENEEA. The J segment lost 4 bases and the V segment lost 5 bases, leaving 5 bases of the junction unmatched. The CDR3 nucleotides read TGTGCCAGCAGCCCAAGACAGGGGGTCACCGGGGAGCTGTTTTTT. Translating gives CASSPRQGVTGELFF. The full variable domain, completed using reference TRBV11-3 and TRBJ2-2, is EAGVVQSPRYKIIEKKQPVAFWCNPISGHNTLYWYLQNLGQGPELLIRYENEEAVDDSQLPKDRFSAERLKGVDSTLKIQPAELGDSAVYLCASSPRQGVTGELFFGEGSRLTVL.

For this clonotype: At one end, the junction sequence differs from germline, possibly due to a read error. The chain carries TRBV11-2 and TRBJ2-1; tentative D call: TRBD1 (6 bases). Germline values: CDR1 SGHAT, CDR2 FQNNGV. The CDR3 totals 16 residues. Here the CDR3 reads CATSRGQLSSYNEQFF. Here the CDR3 DNA reads TGTGCTACCAGCCGCGGACAGTTAAGCTCCTACAATGAGCAATTCTTC.

In the case of this clonotype: Just one base apart from a much larger clone, this may be a read error. The chain combines TRBV20-1 with TRBJ1-2, with 8 bases matching TRBD1. Germline lookup yields CDR1 DFQATT and CDR2 SNEGSKA (reference sequence). The CDR3 length is 13 residues. CDR3 coding DNA: TGCAGTGCTACCGGACAGGGCAACTATGACTACACCTTC. Residues: CSATGQGNYDYTF.

This chain joins TRBV11-2 and TRBJ2-2, with 7 bases that match TRBD2. CDR3 length equals 14 residues. CDR1 is SGHAT, CDR2 FQNNGV, per germline. CDR3 bases: TGTGGCAGTAGCGGGTTTCCAGGGACCGGGGAGCTGTTTTTT. This translates into CGSSGFPGTGELFF.

The chain joins TRBV12-3 or TRBV12-4 to TRBJ2-1, with 7 bases identical to TRBD2. Trimming removed 6 bases from V and 8 bases from J; junction bases left unmatched: 16. This CDR3 comprises 16 residues. CDR3 bases: TGTGCCAGCAGCCCACGGCGAACGGCGGGGGTCGATGAGCAGTTCTTC. This translates into CASSPRRTAGVDEQFF.

Of note for this clonotype: A much larger clone sits a single nucleotide away, making a read error possible. The chain is built from TRBV4-3 and TRBJ1-2; 11 bases agree with TRBD1. Germline values: CDR1 LGHNA, CDR2 YSLEER. The CDR3 is made up of 14 amino acids. CDR3 DNA sequence: TGCGCCAGCAGCCAACCCGGGACAGGGGGTGGCTGCACCTTC. This encodes CASSQPGTGGGCTF.

This clonotype showed up just a few times. The CDR3 nucleotides read TGCAGTGCTAGAGACGACAGCGGGAGACTCGAGCAGTACTTC. Amino acids: CSARDDSGRLEQYF. The V gene is TRBV20-1, the J gene TRBJ2-7, with 8 positions matching TRBD2. V shed 0 bases, J shed 6 bases, and the junction held 7 bases outside the gene matches. The CDR3 has 14 amino acids. The germline gives CDR1 DFQATT, CDR2 SNEGSKA (reference sequence).

Concerning this clonotype itself: The CDR3 does not close with the conserved phenylalanine or tryptophan, likely indicating a read error. The V gene is TRBV30, the J gene TRBJ2-7; 8 nucleotides align to TRBD2. Germline V gene lookup returns CDR1 GTSNPN and CDR2 SVGIG (reference sequence). The CDR3 sequence is 12 residues long. V shed 5 bases and J 6 bases; nucleotides not matched to a gene: 6. CDR3 sequence reads: CAWGKGLGEQYL. Here the CDR3 DNA reads TGTGCCTGGGGTAAGGGACTAGGCGAGCAGTACCTC.

Notes on this clonotype: Possible read error: a much larger clone is one base away. Given the absence of the conserved phenylalanine or tryptophan at the CDR3 end, a read error is likely. The chain links TRBV4-2 to TRBJ2-3, with D perhaps assigned TRBD1 or TRBD2 (5 bases each). V lost 0 bases and J lost 6, with 13 bases in between. CDR3 length equals 15 residues. Germline V gene data show CDR1 as LGHNA and CDR2 as YNFKEQ. The CDR3, as DNA: TGTGCCAGCAGCCAAGAAGGACGGGACGGGGATACGCAGTATCTT. This gives the protein CASSQEGRDGDTQYL.

Comments on this clonotype: A read error is possible here, since a much larger clone lies one base away. The CDR3 carries no conserved terminal phenylalanine or tryptophan, so it likely arises from a read error. The chain is built from TRBV6-2 or TRBV6-3 and TRBJ2-7; D is unresolved. The CDR3 runs 14 residues. V gave up 7 bases and J gave up 9 bases, with 22 bases separating them. Germline lookup yields CDR1 MNHEY and CDR2 SVGEGT. CDR3 residues: CASKPIAASLGQYL. Written as DNA, the CDR3 is TGTGCCAGCAAACCCATCGCGGCCTCGCTCGGGCAGTACTTA.

The chain is built from TRBV29-1 and TRBJ2-2; TRBD1 aligns across 7 bases. The length of the CDR3 is 11 residues. With V trimmed by 6 bases and J by 8 bases, 3 bases remained unmatched. Germline loops: CDR1 SQVTM, CDR2 ANQGSEA. The CDR3 DNA sequence: TGCAGCGTACAGGGGCCTGGGGAGCTGTTTTTT. It is translated as CSVQGPGELFF.

A remark on this clonotype: The junction does not match germline at one end; this may be a read error. The chain couples TRBV20-1 to TRBJ2-5; D remains ambiguous. Looked up from germline, CDR1 is DFQATT and CDR2 is SNEGSKA (reference sequence). The length of the CDR3 is 15 residues. In DNA, the CDR3 is TGCAGTGATAGAGATCGGACCCCCTGGGGAGAGACCCAGTACTTC. Protein product: CSDRDRTPWGETQYF.

V and J are TRBV5-1 and TRBJ1-2; D is ambiguous. This CDR3 is 13 amino acids long. Trimming stripped 1 base from V and 0 bases from J, with 4 bases between. CDR1 is SGHRS, CDR2 YFSETQ, per germline. In nucleotides, the CDR3 is TGCGCCAGCAGCTTGCAAGCTAACTATGGCTACACCTTC. The encoded protein is CASSLQANYGYTF.

The chain links TRBV5-4 to TRBJ2-1; TRBD2 agrees at 8 bases. Trimming at V came to 0 bases and at J to 3 bases, leaving 2 bases not matched to a gene. This CDR3 has 15 residues. Germline V gives CDR1 SGHNT, CDR2 YYREEE (reference sequence). The CDR3 sequence: CASSLEAGDYNEQFF. CDR3 bases: TGTGCCAGCAGCTTGGAAGCGGGGGACTACAATGAGCAGTTCTTC.

In the case of this clonotype: A read error may explain this, as a much larger clone is one base away. The rearrangement joins TRBV30 to TRBJ1-5; D is uncertain. The CDR3 has 15 amino acids. Germline V gene lookup returns CDR1 GTSNPN and CDR2 SVGIG (reference sequence). V lost 4 bases, J lost 3 bases, and 16 bases lay in between. The CDR3 sequence: CAWNGGSHTNQPQHF. The CDR3 DNA sequence: TGTGCCTGGAACGGAGGGTCTCACACCAATCAGCCCCAGCATTTT. Full variable domain (missing parts from reference TRBV30 and TRBJ1-5): SQTIHQWPATLVQPVGSPLSLECTVEGTSNPNLYWYRQAAGRGLQLLFYSVGIGQISSEVPQNLSASRPQDRQFILSSKKLLLSDSGFYLCAWNGGSHTNQPQHFGDGTRLSIL.

Turning to this clonotype: The conserved final phenylalanine or tryptophan is absent from the CDR3, which likely points to a read error. V usage is TRBV20-1 and J usage is TRBJ2-3; no reliable D call. Germline V gene lookup returns CDR1 DFQATT and CDR2 SNEGSKA (reference sequence). This CDR3 contains 14 residues. The ends were cut back, 6 bases at V and 2 bases at J, with 15 bases in the middle. CDR3 residues: CSANGDIDTDTQYL. Here the CDR3 DNA reads TGCAGTGCCAATGGAGATATAGACACAGATACGCAGTATTTG.

This chain uses TRBV12-3 or TRBV12-4 with TRBJ2-7; 12 bases are shared with TRBD2. The length of the CDR3 is 18 residues. Trimming took 5 bases from V and 0 from J; bases not matched to a gene: 11. This CDR3 reads CASSRFGTSGPSSYEQYF. The CDR3 nucleotides are TGTGCCAGCAGTCGTTTCGGGACTAGCGGGCCCAGCTCCTACGAGCAGTACTTC.

The CDR3 is CASSFGDNEEFF. CDR3 in DNA: TGTGCCAGCAGCTTTGGGGACAATGAGGAATTCTTC. The chain recombines TRBV11-2 with TRBJ2-1, with D perhaps matching TRBD1 (6 bases). The CDR3 sequence is 12 residues long. Trimming removed 3 bases at V and 16 bases at J, with 16 bases between. Germline V gene lookup returns CDR1 SGHAT and CDR2 FQNNGV.

This clonotype was seen repeatedly, ten times or more. The rearrangement uses TRBV11-2 and TRBJ1-1, with unresolved D. Germline loops: CDR1 SGHAT, CDR2 FQNNGV. V lost 0 bases to trimming and J lost 11 bases, with 13 bases between them. The CDR3 is made up of 13 amino acids. CDR3 sequence: CASSLETKEAAFF. CDR3 nucleotides: TGTGCCAGCAGCTTAGAAACAAAGGAGGCGGCTTTCTTT.

Of note for this clonotype: A much larger clone differs by one base, so this may be a read error. This chain uses TRBV20-1 with TRBJ2-1; tentatively, D is TRBD2 (5 bases). This CDR3 is built from 15 residues. From germline, CDR1 is DFQATT and CDR2 SNEGSKA (reference sequence). The CDR3 sequence is CSAYGELSAYNDQFF. CDR3 bases: TGCAGTGCCTATGGGGAGCTGTCAGCCTACAATGACCAGTTCTTC.

This clonotype was seen only a few times. The gene calls are TRBV20-1 and TRBJ2-7; 8 positions match TRBD2. The CDR3 has 13 residues. The V and J ends lost 6 bases and 1 base, in that order; junction bases with no gene match: 5. Germline V CDR1 and CDR2: DFQATT, SNEGSKA (reference sequence). The DNA of the CDR3 is TGCAGTGCCACTAGCGGCGTTTCCTACGAGCAGTACTTC. Translating gives CSATSGVSYEQYF.

The rearrangement uses TRBV12-3 or TRBV12-4 and TRBJ2-3, with no clear D. Trimming cost V 5 bases and J 4 bases, with 10 bases left between them. CDR3 length: 13 residues. The CDR3 DNA reads as TGTGCCAGCAGTCTGAACGAAGCAGATACGCAGTATTTT. Amino acid sequence: CASSLNEADTQYF.

Of note for this clonotype: Given a much more abundant clone one base away, this may be a read error. The genes are TRBV29-1 and TRBJ2-7, with D unclear. The V and J ends lost 7 bases and 2 bases respectively, with 15 bases between them. The germline V gene encodes CDR1 SQVTM and CDR2 ANQGSEA. The CDR3 runs to 13 residues. CDR3 in amino acids: CSALRADTYEQYF. In nucleotides, the CDR3 is TGCAGCGCCCTAAGGGCGGATACCTACGAGCAGTACTTC.

The chain couples TRBV11-2 to TRBJ2-1; TRBD2 is a possible D gene (6 bases). The CDR3 has 16 amino acids. The V end lost 0 bases, the J end lost 7 bases, and 16 bases lay between the germline ends. Germline V gene lookup returns CDR1 SGHAT and CDR2 FQNNGV. The CDR3 spells CASSLESNGGNNEQFF. In DNA form, the CDR3 reads TGTGCCAGCAGCTTAGAGTCTAACGGGGGAAATAATGAGCAGTTCTTC.

The V and J genes are TRBV20-1 and TRBJ1-1; D remains unclear. Germline V gene data show CDR1 as DFQATT and CDR2 as SNEGSKA (reference sequence). The CDR3 contains 14 residues. The germline V and J ends were trimmed by 4 bases and 1 base, with 13 bases remaining between them. This chain's CDR3 is CSANRAAANTEAFF. CDR3 DNA: TGCAGTGCTAACCGCGCAGCGGCGAACACTGAAGCTTTCTTT.

The V gene is TRBV5-5, the J gene TRBJ2-1, with TRBD2 identical over 8 bases. Germline loops: CDR1 SGHKS, CDR2 YYEKEE (reference sequence). The CDR3 runs 15 residues. CDR3 amino acids: CVNSFIAGPNNEQFF. DNA for the CDR3: TGTGTCAACAGCTTTATAGCGGGGCCTAACAATGAGCAGTTCTTC.

This chain joins TRBV10-1 and TRBJ1-5, with D unclear. Germline CDR1 reads WNHNN; CDR2 reads SYGVQD (reference sequence). V was shortened by 7 bases and J by 5 bases, with 18 bases between the two germline ends. There are 15 residues in the CDR3. CDR3 sequence reads: CASKRHRTEHQPQHF. CDR3 sequence (DNA): TGCGCCAGCAAACGCCACCGTACGGAACATCAGCCCCAGCATTTT.

Concerning this clonotype itself: An end of the junction does not agree with germline; a read error may underlie this. This chain uses TRBV20-1 with TRBJ2-4; D not certain. The CDR3 is 16 residues long. The germline V gene has CDR1 DFQATT and CDR2 SNEGSKA (reference sequence). In nucleotides, the CDR3 is TGCAGTGCCAGAGGAAGTCCATCGAGAGTCAAAAACATTCAGTACTTC. Residues: CSARGSPSRVKNIQYF.